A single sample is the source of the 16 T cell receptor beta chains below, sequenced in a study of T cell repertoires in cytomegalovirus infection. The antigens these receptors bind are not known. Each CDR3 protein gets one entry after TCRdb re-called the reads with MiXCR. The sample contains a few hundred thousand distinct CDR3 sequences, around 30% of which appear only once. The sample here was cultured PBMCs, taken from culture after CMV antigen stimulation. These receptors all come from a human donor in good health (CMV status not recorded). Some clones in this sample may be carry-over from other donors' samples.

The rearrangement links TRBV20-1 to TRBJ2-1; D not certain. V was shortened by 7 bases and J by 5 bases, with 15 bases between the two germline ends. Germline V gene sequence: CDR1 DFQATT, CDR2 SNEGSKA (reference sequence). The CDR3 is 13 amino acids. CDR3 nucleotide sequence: TGCAGTGTCCCGCCCCCCTGGGACAATGAGCAGTTCTTC. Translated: CSVPPPWDNEQFF.

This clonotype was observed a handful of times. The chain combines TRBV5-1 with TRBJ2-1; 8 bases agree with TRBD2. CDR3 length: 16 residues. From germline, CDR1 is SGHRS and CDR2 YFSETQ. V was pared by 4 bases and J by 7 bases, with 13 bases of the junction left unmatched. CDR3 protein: CASSLLSGIGVNEQFF. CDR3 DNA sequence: TGCGCCAGCAGCCTTCTTAGCGGGATAGGGGTAAATGAGCAGTTCTTC.

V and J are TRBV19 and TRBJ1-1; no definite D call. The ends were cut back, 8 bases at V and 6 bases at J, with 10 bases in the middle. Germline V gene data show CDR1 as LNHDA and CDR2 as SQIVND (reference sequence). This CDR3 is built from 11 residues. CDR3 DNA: TGTGCCAGTTCAATTTACTCTGAAGCTTTCTTT. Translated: CASSIYSEAFF.

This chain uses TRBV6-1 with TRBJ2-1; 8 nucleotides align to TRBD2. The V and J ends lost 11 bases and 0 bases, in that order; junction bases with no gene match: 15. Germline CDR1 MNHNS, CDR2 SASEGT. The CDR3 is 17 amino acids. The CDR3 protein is CAGPGTRIKSSYNEQFF. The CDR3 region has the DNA TGTGCCGGCCCCGGGACTAGGATTAAGAGCTCCTACAATGAGCAGTTCTTC.

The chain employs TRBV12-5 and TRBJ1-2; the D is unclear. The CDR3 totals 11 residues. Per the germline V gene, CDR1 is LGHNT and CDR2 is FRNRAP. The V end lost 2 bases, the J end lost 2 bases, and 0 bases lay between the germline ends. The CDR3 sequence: CASGLNYGYTF. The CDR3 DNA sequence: TGTGCTAGTGGTTTGAACTATGGCTACACCTTC.

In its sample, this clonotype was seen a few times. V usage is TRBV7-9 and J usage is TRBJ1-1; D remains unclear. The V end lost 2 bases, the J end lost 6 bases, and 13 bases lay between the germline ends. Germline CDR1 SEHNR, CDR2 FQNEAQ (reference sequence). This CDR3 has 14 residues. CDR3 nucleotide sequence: TGTGCCAGCAGCTTAAGGGAGATGGTCGCTGAAGCTTTCTTT. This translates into CASSLREMVAEAFF.

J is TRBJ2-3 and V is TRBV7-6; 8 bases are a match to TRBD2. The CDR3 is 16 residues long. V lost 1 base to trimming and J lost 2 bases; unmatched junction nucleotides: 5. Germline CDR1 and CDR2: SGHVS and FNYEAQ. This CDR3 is CASSLGSGGPTDTQYF. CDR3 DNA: TGTGCCAGCAGCTTAGGGTCGGGAGGGCCCACAGATACGCAGTATTTT.

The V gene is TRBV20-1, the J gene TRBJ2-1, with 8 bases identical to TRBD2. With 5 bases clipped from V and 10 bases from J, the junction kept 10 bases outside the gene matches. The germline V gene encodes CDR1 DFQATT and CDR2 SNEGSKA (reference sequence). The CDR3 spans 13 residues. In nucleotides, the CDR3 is TGCAGTGCTCAAACTAGCGGAGGTTTGGAGCAGTTCTTC. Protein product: CSAQTSGGLEQFF.

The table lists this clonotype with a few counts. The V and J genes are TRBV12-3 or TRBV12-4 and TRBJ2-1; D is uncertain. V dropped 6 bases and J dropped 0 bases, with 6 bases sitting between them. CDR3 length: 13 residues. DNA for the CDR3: TGTGCCAGCAGGTACAGCTCCTACAATGAGCAGTTCTTC. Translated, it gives CASRYSSYNEQFF.

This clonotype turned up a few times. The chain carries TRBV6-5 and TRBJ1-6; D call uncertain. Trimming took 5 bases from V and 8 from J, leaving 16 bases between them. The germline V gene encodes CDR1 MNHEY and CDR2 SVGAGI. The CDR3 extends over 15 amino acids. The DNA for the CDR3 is TGTGCCAGCAGTGTCGCGGTCCGGGGATATTCACCCCTCCACTTT. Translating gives CASSVAVRGYSPLHF.

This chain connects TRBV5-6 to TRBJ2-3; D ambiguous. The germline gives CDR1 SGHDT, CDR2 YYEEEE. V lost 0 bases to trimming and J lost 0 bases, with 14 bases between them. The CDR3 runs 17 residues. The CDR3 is CASSLVTDYASTDTQYF. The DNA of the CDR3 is TGTGCCAGCAGCTTGGTAACGGATTATGCTAGCACAGATACGCAGTATTTT.

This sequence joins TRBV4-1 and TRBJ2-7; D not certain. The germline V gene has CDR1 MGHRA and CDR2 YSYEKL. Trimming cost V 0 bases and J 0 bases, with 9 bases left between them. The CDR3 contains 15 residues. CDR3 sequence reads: CASSQEGRASYEQYF. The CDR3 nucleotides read TGCGCCAGCAGCCAAGAAGGCAGAGCCTCCTACGAGCAGTACTTC.

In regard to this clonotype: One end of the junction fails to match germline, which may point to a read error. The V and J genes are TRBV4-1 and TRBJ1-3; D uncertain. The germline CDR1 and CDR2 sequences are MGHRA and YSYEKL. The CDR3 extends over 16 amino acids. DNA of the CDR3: TGCGCCAGCACCCAAGGTCTCGTTCGCTCTGGAAACACCATATATTTT. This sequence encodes CASTQGLVRSGNTIYF.

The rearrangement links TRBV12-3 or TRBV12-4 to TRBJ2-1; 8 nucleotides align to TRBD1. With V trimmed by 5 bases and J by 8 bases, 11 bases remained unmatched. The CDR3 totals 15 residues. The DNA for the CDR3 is TGTGCCAGCAGTCCCAAGGACAGGGTGGTCGATGAGCAGTTCTTC. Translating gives CASSPKDRVVDEQFF.

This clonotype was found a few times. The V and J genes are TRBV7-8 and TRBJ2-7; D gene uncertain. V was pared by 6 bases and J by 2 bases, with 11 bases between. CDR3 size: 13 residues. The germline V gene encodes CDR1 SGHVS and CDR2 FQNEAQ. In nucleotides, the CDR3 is TGTGCCAGCAGTCATGCGGCAGCCTACGAGCAGTACGTC. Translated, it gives CASSHAAAYEQYV.

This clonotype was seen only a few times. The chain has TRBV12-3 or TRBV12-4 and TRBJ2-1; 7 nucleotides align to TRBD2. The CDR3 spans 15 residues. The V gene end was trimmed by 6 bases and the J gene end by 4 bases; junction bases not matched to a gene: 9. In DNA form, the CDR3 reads TGTGCCAGCAGCAAGGCCGATAGCGGGTACAATGAGCAGTTCTTC. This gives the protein CASSKADSGYNEQFF.